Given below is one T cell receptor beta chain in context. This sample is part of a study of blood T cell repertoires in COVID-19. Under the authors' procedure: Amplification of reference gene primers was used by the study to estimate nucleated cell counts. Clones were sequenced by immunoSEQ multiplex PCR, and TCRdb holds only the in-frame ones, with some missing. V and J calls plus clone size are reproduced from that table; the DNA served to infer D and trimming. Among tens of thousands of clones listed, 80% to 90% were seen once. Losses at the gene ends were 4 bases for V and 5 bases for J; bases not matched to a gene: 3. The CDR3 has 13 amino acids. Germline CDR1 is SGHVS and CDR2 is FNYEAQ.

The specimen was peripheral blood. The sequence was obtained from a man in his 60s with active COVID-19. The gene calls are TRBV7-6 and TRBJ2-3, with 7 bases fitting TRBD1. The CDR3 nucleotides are TGTGCCAGCAGCTCCCGGGACAGAGATACGCAGTATTTT. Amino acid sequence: CASSSRDRDTQYF.